This TCR beta chain was profiled in a study of T-cell reconstitution after alpha-beta-depleted transplantation in children. Construction of the TCRbeta library involved unique molecular identifiers. TCRdb re-analysed the PCR reads in MiXCR, keeping a single row per CDR3 protein. This table has about 500,000 distinct CDR3 sequences, around a third appearing once. This clonotype was observed a few times. V was clipped by 0 bases and J by 4 bases; unmatched bases: 1. Germline CDR1 MNHEY, CDR2 SVGAGI. This CDR3 is built from 16 residues. Here the sequenced sample was PBMCs from the stem cell graft donor, taken from the stem cell graft. This chain links TRBV6-5 with TRBJ1-6; TRBD1 matches at 9 bases. The clonotype was recovered from a human donor who donated a stem cell graft to a child with aplastic anemia. The CDR3 bases are TGTGCCAGCAGTTACTCAGACAGGGGGTATAATTCACCCCTCCACTTT. Its protein product is CASSYSDRGYNSPLHF.